The 10 T cell receptor beta chains reported below all come from one sample, sequenced in a study of T cells in tumors after PD-1 blockade. The data were produced by immunoSEQ multiplex PCR, yet TCRdb's version contains in-frame clones alone and is incomplete. The sample holds tens of thousands of clones; 70% to 75% are singletons and the top ten take roughly 37%. Material: PBMCs, obtained after anti-PD-1 treatment. These receptors were collected from a human donor with basal cell carcinoma.

Concerning this clone itself: The junction and the germline gene differ at one end; a read error may be behind it. This sample also contains other DNA sequences that code for the same CDR3. CDR3 protein: CAIPPDFSYTF. CDR3 bases: TGCGCCATTCCCCCCGATTTCAGCTACACCTTC. The chain carries TRBV6-4 and TRBJ1-2; no reliable D call. The CDR3 spans 11 residues. CDR1 is MRHNA and CDR2 is SNTAGT in the germline V gene.

The gene calls are TRBV5-8 and TRBJ2-5, with TRBD1 identical over 8 bases. J gave up 1 base and V 5 bases, and 13 bases lay outside the gene matches. Germline-derived CDR1 and CDR2 are SGHTS and YDEGEE. CDR3 length: 17 residues. The CDR3 here is CASSLGLSQGAQETQYF. The CDR3 nucleotides read TGTGCCAGCAGTCTGGGACTCTCCCAGGGGGCCCAAGAGACCCAGTACTTC.

This clone occurred a few times. The chain has TRBV24-1 and TRBJ1-2; D is undetermined. The CDR3 is made up of 15 amino acids. Germline-derived CDR1 and CDR2 are KGHDR and SFDVKD. The V end was cut by 1 base, the J end by 3 bases, with 11 bases between. The chain's CDR3 is CATSDLKGPDYGYTF. The CDR3 DNA is TGTGCCACCAGTGATTTAAAAGGGCCGGACTATGGCTACACCTTC.

The chain links TRBV9 to TRBJ1-3; no definite D call. Germline values: CDR1 SGDLS, CDR2 YYNGEE. CDR3 length: 16 amino acids. V dropped 4 bases and J dropped 4 bases, with 18 bases sitting between them. CDR3 protein: CASSLGPGGLGNTIYF. DNA of the CDR3: TGTGCCAGCAGCTTAGGCCCTGGCGGACTGGGAAACACCATATATTTT.

J is TRBJ1-1 and V is TRBV4-3, with 8 bases that match TRBD1. This CDR3 region has 15 residues. The V and J ends lost 1 base and 1 base, in that order; junction bases with no gene match: 2. From germline, CDR1 is LGHNA and CDR2 YSLEER. CDR3 nucleotide sequence: TGCGCCAGCAGCCAAGTAGACAGGGGGAACACTGAAGCTTTCTTT. Protein: CASSQVDRGNTEAFF.

The chain employs TRBV7-2 and TRBJ2-5; 13 bases fit TRBD2. Trimming cost V 5 bases and J 5 bases; bases outside gene matches: 5. Germline CDR1 SGHTA, CDR2 FQGNSA. The CDR3 runs 15 residues. DNA for the CDR3: TGTGCCAGCAGCGCCCGGACTAGCGGGAGCGAGACCCAGTACTTC. Translated: CASSARTSGSETQYF.

The chain recombines TRBV14 with TRBJ1-4; TRBD1 might be the D (5 bases). Germline V gene lookup returns CDR1 SGHDN and CDR2 FVKESK. The CDR3 covers 15 residues. The germline V and J ends were trimmed by 2 bases and 10 bases, with 17 bases remaining between them. The CDR3 protein is CASSQTLFRDPKLFF. CDR3 nucleotides: TGTGCCAGCAGCCAAACCCTCTTCCGGGACCCAAAACTGTTTTTT.

The gene calls are TRBV19 and TRBJ2-5; D is unclear. This CDR3 is 14 amino acids long. Germline CDR1 and CDR2: LNHDA and SQIVND (reference sequence). The germline V and J ends were trimmed by 0 bases and 6 bases, with 11 bases remaining between them. CDR3 sequence: CASSIEHSGKTQYF. The DNA of the CDR3 is TGTGCCAGTAGTATAGAACATAGTGGGAAGACCCAGTACTTC. Using reference TRBV19 and TRBJ2-5 for the parts outside the CDR3, the full variable domain is DGGITQSPKYLFRKEGQNVTLSCEQNLNHDAMYWYRQDPGQGLRLIYYSQIVNDFQKGDIAEGYSVSREKKESFPLTVTSAQKNPTAFYLCASSIEHSGKTQYFGPGTRLLVL.

This clone was seen a single time. The chain joins TRBV5-5 to TRBJ2-7, with 9 positions matching TRBD1. The germline V gene encodes CDR1 SGHKS and CDR2 YYEKEE (reference sequence). The CDR3 length is 14 residues. J gave up 3 bases and V 5 bases, and 6 bases lay outside the gene matches. DNA for the CDR3: TGTGCCAGCAGATATACGACAGGGGGCTACGAGCAGTACTTC. Protein sequence: CASRYTTGGYEQYF.

Notes on this clone: Mismatch with germline at one junction end may stem from a read error. The chain is built from TRBV4-2 and TRBJ1-3; D not certain. The CDR3 consists of 14 residues. Germline assignment: CDR1 LGHNA and CDR2 YNFKEQ. CDR3 residues: CASSQGASGNTIYF. The CDR3 DNA sequence: TGTGCCAGCAGCCAAGGCGCCTCTGGTAACACCATATATTTT.